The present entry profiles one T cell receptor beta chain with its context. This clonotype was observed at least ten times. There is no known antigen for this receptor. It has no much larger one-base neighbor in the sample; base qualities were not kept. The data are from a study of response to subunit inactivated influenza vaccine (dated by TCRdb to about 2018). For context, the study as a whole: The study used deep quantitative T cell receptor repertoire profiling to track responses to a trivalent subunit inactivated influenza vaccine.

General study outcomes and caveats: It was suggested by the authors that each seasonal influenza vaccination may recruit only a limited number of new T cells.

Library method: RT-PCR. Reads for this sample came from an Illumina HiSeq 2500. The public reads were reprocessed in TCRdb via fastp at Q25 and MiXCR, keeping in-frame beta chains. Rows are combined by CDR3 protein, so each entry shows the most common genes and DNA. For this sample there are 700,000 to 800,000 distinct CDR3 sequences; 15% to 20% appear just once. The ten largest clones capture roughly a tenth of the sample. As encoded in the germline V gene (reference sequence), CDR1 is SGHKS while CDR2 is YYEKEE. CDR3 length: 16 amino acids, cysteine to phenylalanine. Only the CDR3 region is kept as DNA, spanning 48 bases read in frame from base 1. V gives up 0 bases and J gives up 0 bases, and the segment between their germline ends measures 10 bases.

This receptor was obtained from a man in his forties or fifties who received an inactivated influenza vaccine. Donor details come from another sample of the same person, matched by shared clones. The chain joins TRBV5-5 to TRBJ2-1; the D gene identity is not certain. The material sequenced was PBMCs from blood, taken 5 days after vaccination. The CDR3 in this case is CASSLATASSYNEQFF. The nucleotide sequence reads TGTGCCAGCAGCTTGGCAACCGCGAGCTCCTACAATGAGCAGTTCTTC.